This TCR beta chain was recovered during a study of T cells expressing NK-cell markers. Findings and caveats of the study: The HCMV specificity of the expanded NKG2C+ T cell clones stayed unresolved. A few of the donors also had these clonotypes leading their CD3+CD56-NKG2C+ fraction.

Each CDR3 protein gets one entry in TCRdb, which reprocessed the 5' RACE reads and gives no DNA. The sample spans 550,000 to 600,000 distinct CDR3 sequences; the ten largest clones claim approximately 3.5%. Germline assignment: CDR1 KGHDR and CDR2 SFDVKD. CDR3 length: 16 amino acids. Note on this clonotype: Its antigen is currently unknown.

The chain employs TRBV24-1 and TRBJ2-2; TCRdb selects TRBD1, and the lack of DNA leaves this call unchecked. The origin of this receptor is a man between 18 and 29 years old in good health. The sequencing sample was made of blood T cells: a sorted CD56 or NKG2C T cell subset, CD4+ or CD8+ T cells, or bulk PBMC T cells (not recorded which). CDR3 protein: CATSDSDPVNTGELFF.